This entry lists 28 T cell receptor beta chains sequenced from one sample in a study of blood T cells in healthy people across ages. Then a second PCR, running about 6 to 12 cycles, was carried out with a sample-barcoded 5' primer and a J-beta primer mix. One entry per CDR3 protein results from TCRdb running MiXCR on the 5' RACE reads. The profile shows hundreds of thousands of distinct CDR3 sequences, around 43% of them singletons. Material for sequencing was blood. Receptors were obtained from a man aged 55 to 70 in good health.

This clonotype was counted between two and nine times. This chain joins TRBV7-2 and TRBJ2-7; D could derive from TRBD1 or TRBD2 (5 bases each). This CDR3 contains 16 residues. V lost 1 base and J 2 bases, leaving 15 bases between the germline ends. The V gene's germline CDR1 is SGHTA and CDR2 FQGNSA. CDR3 in amino acids: CASSLDGAGLAYEQYF. CDR3 nucleotide sequence: TGTGCCAGCAGCTTAGACGGGGCAGGACTTGCCTACGAGCAGTACTTC. The complete variable domain, with remaining parts taken from reference TRBV7-2 and TRBJ2-7, reads GAGVSQSPSNKVTEKGKDVELRCDPISGHTALYWYRQSLGQGLEFLIYFQGNSAPDKSGLPSDRFSAERTGGSVSTLTIQRTQQEDSAVYLCASSLDGAGLAYEQYFGPGTRLTVT.

V gene TRBV20-1 combines with J gene TRBJ2-5, with TRBD2 identical over 11 bases. Germline CDR1 reads DFQATT; CDR2 reads SNEGSKA (reference sequence). The CDR3 runs 14 residues. The junction had 3 bases not matched to a gene; V was cut back by 1 base and J by 5 bases. The chain's CDR3 is CSARAASGGETQYF. As DNA, the CDR3 is TGCAGTGCTAGAGCGGCTAGCGGGGGGGAGACCCAGTACTTC.

The chain has TRBV29-1 and TRBJ2-5; possibly TRBD2 for D (5 bases). The CDR3 has 12 amino acids. Germline-derived CDR1 and CDR2 are SQVTM and ANQGSEA. Trimming stripped 5 bases from V and 1 base from J, with 8 bases between. DNA of the CDR3: TGCAGCGTTTTTGAGGGCCAAGAGACCCAGTACTTC. The encoded protein is CSVFEGQETQYF.

The V and J genes are TRBV6-2 or TRBV6-3 and TRBJ1-5, with D possibly matching TRBD1 (6 bases). This CDR3 has 16 amino acids. Trimming cost V 4 bases and J 1 base, with 14 bases left between them. CDR1 is MNHEY and CDR2 is SVGEGT in the germline V gene. The CDR3 DNA reads TGTGCCAGCAGTTTCGACGGGACATTCAGCAATCAGCCCCAGCATTTT. Translating it yields CASSFDGTFSNQPQHF.

The chain links TRBV5-5 to TRBJ2-4; D is perhaps TRBD2 (6 bases). The J call is doubtful: the DNA matches TRBJ2-7 better. This CDR3 has 15 amino acids. The germline V gene has CDR1 SGHKS and CDR2 YYEKEE (reference sequence). The CDR3 is CASSLAGTLPYEQYF. CDR3 DNA: TGTGCCAGCAGCTTGGCCGGGACTTTACCCTACGAGCAGTACTTC.

V usage is TRBV6-5 and J usage is TRBJ2-7; TRBD2 might be the D (5 bases). The DNA matches TRBJ2-5 better at its end, which makes the J call doubtful. This CDR3 comprises 13 residues. Germline CDR1 and CDR2: MNHEY and SVGAGI. The chain's CDR3 is CASSYPGGGTQYF. The CDR3 DNA sequence: TGTGCCAGCAGTTACCCGGGTGGAGGGACCCAGTACTTC.

In this sample, this clonotype turned up a few times. The V and J genes are TRBV2 and TRBJ1-4; 9 bases line up with TRBD1. Germline loops: CDR1 SNHLY, CDR2 FYNNEI. The V and J ends lost 7 bases and 3 bases, in that order; junction bases with no gene match: 6. CDR3 length equals 15 residues. The CDR3 nucleotides read TGTGCCAGCAAGGGACAGGGCGCACCTAATGAAAAACTGTTTTTT. This codes for CASKGQGAPNEKLFF.

In this sample, this clonotype turned up once. The chain is built from TRBV20-1 and TRBJ2-2; 11 nucleotides line up with TRBD2. This CDR3 region has 16 residues. Germline assignment: CDR1 DFQATT and CDR2 SNEGSKA (reference sequence). With 5 bases clipped from V and 0 bases from J, the junction kept 5 bases outside the gene matches. As DNA, the CDR3 is TGCAGTGCTCGTCTAGCGGGGGGACCGAACACCGGGGAGCTGTTTTTT. Protein product: CSARLAGGPNTGELFF.

This clonotype was seen more than once but under ten times. CDR3 coding DNA: TGTGCCAGCAGCTTAAGTGCTAGCGGGGGGGCCTTTGGGGCCAACGTCCTGACTTTC. Protein sequence: CASSLSASGGAFGANVLTF. The chain combines TRBV7-3 with TRBJ2-6; 12 nucleotides align to TRBD2. CDR3 length: 19 amino acids. After removal of 1 base from V and 3 bases from J, the junction contained 7 bases not matched to a gene. Germline lookup yields CDR1 SGHTA and CDR2 FQGTGA.

The CDR3 bases are TGCAGTGCTAGCGGACAGGCGGGCTACACCTTC. Translation gives CSASGQAGYTF. The V and J genes are TRBV20-1 and TRBJ1-2; TRBD1 agrees at 7 bases. The trim removed 3 bases at V and 8 bases at J, leaving 3 bases unmatched. The length of the CDR3 is 11 residues. CDR1 and CDR2 from the germline V gene are DFQATT and SNEGSKA (reference sequence).

The CDR3 loop is CASSPPGGAGGLREQFF. For the CDR3, the DNA is TGTGCCAGCAGCCCACCCGGAGGAGCGGGGGGGCTAAGGGAGCAGTTCTTC. The chain uses TRBV7-9 and TRBJ2-1; 10 nucleotides line up with TRBD2. After removal of 5 bases from V and 10 bases from J, the junction contained 17 bases not matched to a gene. Germline CDR1 SEHNR, CDR2 FQNEAQ (reference sequence). The CDR3 has 17 amino acids.

The table lists this clonotype with a count of one. This may be a read error: a much more frequent sequence differs by one nucleotide. The CDR3 region has the DNA TGTGCCAACAGTTCCGACAGAGCAACCGGGGAGCTGTTTTTT. Translating gives CANSSDRATGELFF. This chain links TRBV11-1 with TRBJ2-2, with D possibly being TRBD1 (5 bases). Germline assignment: CDR1 SGHAT and CDR2 FQDESV (reference sequence). V was cut by 10 bases and J by 5 bases, with 17 bases left in between. The CDR3 loop spans 14 amino acids.

The genes are TRBV7-9 and TRBJ2-5, with 14 bases fitting TRBD2. Germline assignment: CDR1 SEHNR and CDR2 FQNEAQ (reference sequence). This CDR3 comprises 17 residues. Trimming removed 3 bases from V and 4 bases from J; junction bases left unmatched: 7. CDR3 in DNA: TGTGCCAGCAGCTTCGCCGGGACTAGCGGGGGAGGAGAGACCCAGTACTTC. This translates into CASSFAGTSGGGETQYF.

This clonotype came up once. This chain joins TRBV5-1 and TRBJ1-2; 10 nucleotides agree with TRBD1. After removal of 5 bases from V and 4 bases from J, the junction contained 8 bases not matched to a gene. This CDR3 spans 15 amino acids. From germline, CDR1 is SGHRS and CDR2 YFSETQ. CDR3: CASRPGTGASYGYTF. The CDR3 DNA is TGCGCCAGCAGGCCCGGGACAGGGGCGTCCTATGGCTACACCTTC.

This chain joins TRBV4-3 and TRBJ2-4; possibly TRBD1 for D (6 bases). The J call is in doubt because the DNA end fits TRBJ2-7 better. This CDR3 is built from 15 residues. CDR1 is LGHNA, CDR2 YSLEER, per germline. The CDR3 here is CASSHGRTASYEQYF. CDR3 nucleotide sequence: TGCGCCAGCAGCCATGGACGGACAGCCTCCTACGAGCAGTACTTC.

This clonotype has only a few counts. The chain carries TRBV7-2 and TRBJ2-3, with D possibly TRBD2 on 6 matching bases. Germline lookup yields CDR1 SGHTA and CDR2 FQGNSA. The germline V and J ends were trimmed by 3 bases and 1 base, with 8 bases remaining between them. CDR3 size: 14 residues. The CDR3 protein is CASSLKRGTDTQYF. CDR3 DNA sequence: TGTGCCAGCAGCTTGAAGCGGGGCACAGATACGCAGTATTTT.

V and J are TRBV20-1 and TRBJ1-2; D unclear. The V end was cut by 2 bases, the J end by 6 bases, with 19 bases between. Germline V lookup: CDR1 DFQATT, CDR2 SNEGSKA (reference sequence). This CDR3 has 15 amino acids. The CDR3 loop reads CSARSLGPSSHGYTF. The DNA of the CDR3 is TGCAGTGCTAGATCTCTGGGCCCATCCTCACATGGCTACACCTTC.

This rearrangement joins TRBV4-3 to TRBJ2-2, with 7 bases identical to TRBD1. CDR3 length: 16 residues. The trim removed 0 bases at V and 7 bases at J, leaving 8 bases unmatched. Germline V lookup: CDR1 LGHNA, CDR2 YSLEER. CDR3 residues: CASSQEGTVLGGELFF. CDR3 coding DNA: TGCGCCAGCAGCCAAGAAGGGACAGTCTTAGGCGGGGAGCTGTTTTTT.

The chain has TRBV20-1 and TRBJ2-1, with D perhaps TRBD2 (5 bases). The V gene lost 2 bases and the J gene lost 9 bases, with 23 bases spanning the gap. Germline-derived CDR1 and CDR2 are DFQATT and SNEGSKA (reference sequence). The length of the CDR3 is 16 residues. DNA of the CDR3: TGCAGTGCTAGAAGGCTAGCCCGGGTGGGCCCCGGTGAGCAGTTCTTC. It specifies CSARRLARVGPGEQFF.

The chain has TRBV7-9 and TRBJ2-3; the D is unclear. Per the germline V gene, CDR1 is SEHNR and CDR2 is FQNEAQ (reference sequence). Trimming shortened V by 1 base and J by 0 bases, and 5 bases separated the two germline ends. CDR3 size: 14 residues. The CDR3 DNA reads as TGTGCCAGCAGCTTAGACATCAGCACAGATACGCAGTATTTT. Protein sequence: CASSLDISTDTQYF.

This clonotype was counted a few times. CDR3 coding DNA: TGCAGCGCCAGACCTTTAGGGGATACGCAGTATTTT. Translation: CSARPLGDTQYF. The V and J genes are TRBV29-1 and TRBJ2-3; D not certain. The CDR3 sequence is 12 residues long. CDR1 and CDR2 (germline): SQVTM, ANQGSEA. V shed 7 bases and J shed 6 bases, with 14 bases lying between them.

Only one count was recorded for this clonotype. V is TRBV18 and J is TRBJ1-5; tentative D call: TRBD1 (5 bases). Trimming stripped 3 bases from V and 5 bases from J, with 14 bases between. The CDR3 has 15 amino acids. Per germline, CDR1 KGHSH and CDR2 LQKENI. CDR3 protein: CASSPPRGGDQPQHF. The CDR3 DNA sequence: TGTGCCAGCTCACCGCCCCGCGGGGGGGATCAGCCCCAGCATTTT.

Notes on this clonotype: One end of the junction is discordant with germline, which a read error may explain. This chain joins TRBV6-1 and TRBJ1-4; D is ambiguous. The length of the CDR3 is 16 residues. Germline values: CDR1 MNHNS, CDR2 SASEGT. CDR3 region: CASSVQRAATNEELFF. The CDR3 DNA follows: TGTGCCAGCAGTGTTCAAAGAGCTGCAACTAATGAAGAACTGTTTTTT.

The V gene is TRBV11-1, the J gene TRBJ2-5, with D perhaps matching TRBD1 or TRBD2 (6 bases each). This CDR3 region has 15 residues. V was cut by 4 bases and J by 2 bases, with 14 bases left in between. Germline assignment: CDR1 SGHAT and CDR2 FQDESV (reference sequence). CDR3 nucleotides: TGTGCCAGCAGCTGGGGGGCAGGACTGCAAGAGACCCAGTACTTC. As protein: CASSWGAGLQETQYF.

V usage is TRBV6-5 and J usage is TRBJ2-1, with D tentatively TRBD2 (5 bases). The CDR3 loop spans 13 amino acids. The germline V and J ends were trimmed by 7 bases and 9 bases, with 16 bases remaining between them. From germline, CDR1 is MNHEY and CDR2 SVGAGI. CDR3: CASTDPGEGEQFF. DNA for the CDR3: TGTGCCAGCACCGACCCCGGTGAGGGTGAGCAGTTCTTC.

J is TRBJ1-2 and V is TRBV6-5; 7 positions agree with TRBD1. The CDR3 has 16 residues. The V segment lost 0 bases and the J segment 8 bases; nucleotides outside the gene matches: 12. Germline lookup yields CDR1 MNHEY and CDR2 SVGAGI. Written as DNA, the CDR3 is TGTGCCAGCAGTTACTCGATTGTAGAGGGGGCGCGCGGCTACACCTTC. The encoded protein is CASSYSIVEGARGYTF.

This chain connects TRBV20-1 to TRBJ2-1, with 8 nucleotides matching TRBD1. With 3 bases clipped from V and 7 bases from J, the junction kept 8 bases outside the gene matches. The CDR3 length is 14 residues. The germline gives CDR1 DFQATT, CDR2 SNEGSKA (reference sequence). The CDR3 nucleotides are TGCAGTGCTAGTAGGCAGGGGGCCCGGAATGAGCAGTTCTTC. It specifies CSASRQGARNEQFF.

This clonotype has only one observation. The chain has TRBV27 and TRBJ2-5, with D possibly being TRBD2 (6 bases). The CDR3 is made up of 16 amino acids. The germline CDR1 and CDR2 sequences are MNHEY and SMNVEV (reference sequence). The V gene lost 4 bases and the J gene lost 2 bases, with 17 bases spanning the gap. The DNA for the CDR3 is TGTGCCAGCAGTTCTGCAGCGGAGGGGAAACAAGAGACCCAGTACTTC. It specifies CASSSAAEGKQETQYF.